Each of the 27 T cell receptor beta chains below was sequenced from the same sample in a study of regulatory T cells in long-lasting Graves disease. Researchers made TCR beta libraries by using iRepertoire HTBI primers and running Arm-PCR on CDR3 regions. MiXCR, applied by TCRdb to the multiplex PCR reads, yields one record per CDR3 protein. The data show fewer than 400,000 distinct CDR3 sequences, under 20% seen once. Time point meaning: newly diagnosed GD, antithyroid drugs for less than 3 months. With RNA extracted from PBMCs as input, the TCR library was made. Specimen: peripheral blood mononuclear cells (PBMCs), collected at new diagnosis, from a patient treated with antithyroid drugs. The receptors stem from a female donor with Graves disease.

This clonotype appeared many times. This chain links TRBV6-1 with TRBJ2-3; 14 positions match TRBD2. Germline V lookup: CDR1 MNHNS, CDR2 SASEGT. The length of the CDR3 is 16 residues. The trim removed 5 bases at V and 11 bases at J, leaving 12 bases unmatched. CDR3 in DNA: TGTGCCAGCAGTCCTATTTCCGGGACTAGCGGGAGTAAGCAGTATTTT. Translation gives CASSPISGTSGSKQYF.

This clonotype has a handful of counts. This chain links TRBV6-1 with TRBJ2-7; no clear D. Trimming stripped 7 bases from V and 5 bases from J, with 12 bases between. CDR3 length equals 12 residues. Germline values: CDR1 MNHNS, CDR2 SASEGT. CDR3 region: CASTGYPNEQYF. The CDR3 DNA reads as TGTGCCAGCACCGGGTACCCCAACGAGCAGTACTTC.

There are many counts of this clonotype. The V call is TRBV30, the J call TRBJ2-7; 7 bases map to TRBD2. The germline CDR1 and CDR2 sequences are GTSNPN and SVGIG (reference sequence). Trimming cost V 5 bases and J 1 base; bases outside gene matches: 2. The CDR3 spans 12 residues. The CDR3 region is CAWASGSYEQYF. DNA of the CDR3: TGTGCCTGGGCTAGCGGATCCTACGAGCAGTACTTC. The full variable domain, with the rest looked up from reference TRBV30 and TRBJ2-7, is SQTIHQWPATLVQPVGSPLSLECTVEGTSNPNLYWYRQAAGRGLQLLFYSVGIGQISSEVPQNLSASRPQDRQFILSSKKLLLSDSGFYLCAWASGSYEQYFGPGTRLTVT.

This clonotype was counted many times. The chain carries TRBV30 and TRBJ1-1; D not resolved. Trimming took off 2 bases at V and 9 bases at J, with 16 bases between the two ends. The CDR3 contains 13 residues. In germline, CDR1 is GTSNPN, CDR2 SVGIG (reference sequence). CDR3 region: CAWSLSLSPQAFF. In DNA form, the CDR3 reads TGTGCCTGGAGTCTTAGCCTCTCTCCCCAAGCTTTCTTT.

This clonotype was found many times. The rearrangement links TRBV3-1 to TRBJ2-1; TRBD1 matches 9 bases. Unmatched junction bases numbered 5, after V lost 2 bases and J lost 6 bases. The CDR3 length is 15 residues. The germline V gene has CDR1 LGHDT and CDR2 YNNKEL (reference sequence). The CDR3 DNA is TGTGCCAGCAGCCAATGGGACAGGGTAAGCAATGAGCAGTTCTTC. Translation: CASSQWDRVSNEQFF.

In regard to this clonotype: Given a much more abundant clone one base away, this may be a read error. Here the CDR3 omits its conserved ending phenylalanine or tryptophan, so a read error is the likely source. The V call is TRBV12-3 or TRBV12-4, the J call TRBJ1-2; D remains ambiguous. Trimming removed 4 bases at V and 6 bases at J, with 21 bases between. The CDR3 length is 16 residues. The CDR3 DNA is TGTGCCAGCAGTTACTCTGGGGTACAACGACTGCATGGCTACACCTCC. This codes for CASSYSGVQRLHGYTS.

The table lists this clonotype with many counts. The chain has TRBV7-9 and TRBJ2-1; 10 positions agree with TRBD2. The germline CDR1 and CDR2 sequences are SEHNR and FQNEAQ (reference sequence). The CDR3 loop spans 21 amino acids. J gave up 2 bases and V 4 bases, and 20 bases lay outside the gene matches. CDR3 in DNA: TGTGCCAGCAGCTCCACTCGCCCCCCCACCGCCGGGACTAGCGCCTACAATGAGCAGTTCTTC. Amino acid sequence: CASSSTRPPTAGTSAYNEQFF.

Ten or more counts support this clonotype. J is TRBJ2-5 and V is TRBV6-1; 7 positions match TRBD2. The CDR3 contains 15 residues. The germline gives CDR1 MNHNS, CDR2 SASEGT. Trimming removed 5 bases from V and 1 base from J; junction bases left unmatched: 7. As DNA, the CDR3 is TGTGCCAGCAGTCCCCGGGGGGAAGCCCAAGAGACCCAGTACTTC. It encodes CASSPRGEAQETQYF.

The sample holds many counts of this clonotype. The chain employs TRBV27 and TRBJ2-5; D tentatively reads TRBD1 or TRBD2 (5 bases each). Trimming removed 3 bases at V and 0 bases at J, with 14 bases between. Germline CDR1 is MNHEY and CDR2 is SMNVEV (reference sequence). This CDR3 contains 16 residues. CDR3 loop: CASSFGAAPYQETQYF. CDR3 nucleotides: TGTGCCAGCAGTTTCGGGGCGGCCCCGTACCAAGAGACCCAGTACTTC.

In its sample, this clonotype was seen many times. The J gene is TRBJ2-2, the V gene TRBV19; D remains ambiguous. The CDR3 spans 18 residues. The V gene's germline CDR1 is LNHDA and CDR2 SQIVND (reference sequence). V was pared by 7 bases and J by 1 base, with 22 bases between. The CDR3 loop is CASNGGRRSVMNTGELFF. DNA for the CDR3: TGTGCCAGTAATGGCGGACGACGAAGCGTGATGAACACCGGGGAGCTGTTTTTT.

A few counts support this clonotype. One base away lies a much larger clone, so this may be a sequencing read error. V is TRBV12-3 or TRBV12-4 and J is TRBJ2-7; weak D call: TRBD1 (7 bases). The CDR3 loop spans 12 amino acids. The CDR3 sequence is CASRRDSYKQYF. Written as DNA, the CDR3 is TGTGCCAGCAGGCGGGACAGCTACAAGCAGTACTTC.

This clonotype was detected ten times or more. The chain combines TRBV19 with TRBJ1-5; no reliable D call. Germline-derived CDR1 and CDR2 are LNHDA and SQIVND (reference sequence). V was shortened by 3 bases and J by 1 base, with 10 bases between the two germline ends. The CDR3 is made up of 15 amino acids. In DNA form, the CDR3 reads TGTGCCAGTAGTATTAGTGGGCACAGCAATCAGCCCCAGCATTTT. This sequence encodes CASSISGHSNQPQHF.

The J gene is TRBJ2-1, the V gene TRBV7-8; D is undetermined. Per the germline V gene, CDR1 is SGHVS and CDR2 is FQNEAQ. The CDR3 sequence is 15 residues long. Trimming pared 5 bases from V and 0 bases from J, leaving 11 bases between. This CDR3 is CASSIDSSSYNEQFF. In nucleotides, the CDR3 is TGTGCCAGCAGCATAGACTCGAGCTCCTACAATGAGCAGTTCTTC.

The chain links TRBV11-2 to TRBJ2-1, with D possibly matching TRBD1 (6 bases). There are 16 residues in the CDR3. Per germline, CDR1 SGHAT and CDR2 FQNNGV. The ends were cut back, 4 bases at V and 4 bases at J, with 17 bases in the middle. The CDR3 nucleotides read TGTGCCAGCAGCTCCCAGGGCAGGGGCCCATACAATGAGCAGTTCTTC. It specifies CASSSQGRGPYNEQFF.

Note on this clonotype: A much larger clone differs by one base, so this may be a read error. This chain connects TRBV5-8 to TRBJ2-5; 7 bases map to TRBD1. CDR3 length equals 13 residues. Germline values: CDR1 SGHTS, CDR2 YDEGEE. Trimming removed 2 bases from V and 5 bases from J; junction bases left unmatched: 3. CDR3 sequence: CASSFGTAETQYF. In nucleotides, the CDR3 is TGTGCCAGCAGCTTCGGGACAGCCGAGACCCAGTACTTC. The full variable domain, completed using reference TRBV5-8 and TRBJ2-5, is EAGVTQSPTHLIKTRGQQATLRCSPISGHTSVYWYQQALGLGLQFLLWYDEGEERNRGNFPPRFSGRQFPNYSSELNVNALELEDSALYLCASSFGTAETQYFGPGTRLLVL.

This clonotype appeared many times. The chain uses TRBV28 and TRBJ2-7, with TRBD2 identical over 7 bases. There are 13 residues in the CDR3. The V segment lost 5 bases and the J segment 5 bases; nucleotides outside the gene matches: 6. From germline, CDR1 is MDHEN and CDR2 SYDVKM. CDR3 loop: CASSSGVMNEQYF. The CDR3 DNA follows: TGTGCCAGCAGTAGCGGGGTCATGAACGAGCAGTACTTC.

This clonotype was picked up many times. The V call is TRBV10-1, the J call TRBJ1-2; no clear D. V lost 0 bases, J lost 0 bases, and 17 bases lay in between. There are 18 residues in the CDR3. CDR1 and CDR2 from the germline V gene are WNHNN and SYGVQD (reference sequence). This CDR3 reads CASSESLGPTLTNYGYTF. In nucleotides, the CDR3 is TGCGCCAGCAGTGAGTCCTTGGGCCCTACATTAACTAACTATGGCTACACCTTC.

At least ten counts were recorded for this clonotype. The V gene is TRBV20-1, the J gene TRBJ1-5; D is perhaps TRBD1 (5 bases). Germline CDR1 DFQATT, CDR2 SNEGSKA (reference sequence). V was clipped by 6 bases and J by 4 bases, with 13 bases between them. This CDR3 is built from 13 residues. The CDR3 reads CSAQGYANQPQHF. The CDR3 region has the DNA TGCAGTGCCCAGGGTTACGCGAATCAGCCCCAGCATTTT.

The rearrangement joins TRBV2 to TRBJ2-1; 8 positions agree with TRBD2. This CDR3 has 15 amino acids. Germline CDR1 SNHLY, CDR2 FYNNEI. V shed 8 bases and J 6 bases; nucleotides not matched to a gene: 12. The CDR3, as DNA: TGTGCCAGCGGAAACCACCAGCGGGAGTTCAATGAGCAGTTCTTC. Encoded protein: CASGNHQREFNEQFF.

This clonotype was recorded many times. The chain links TRBV28 to TRBJ2-3; 7 bases match TRBD2. CDR1 and CDR2 from the germline V gene are MDHEN and SYDVKM. The V and J ends lost 6 bases and 4 bases, in that order; junction bases with no gene match: 7. There are 14 residues in the CDR3. CDR3 DNA: TGTGCCAGCAGGGCGGGAGTGGCGCCAGATACGCAGTATTTT. It translates to CASRAGVAPDTQYF. Full variable domain (missing parts from reference TRBV28 and TRBJ2-3): DVKVTQSSRYLVKRTGEKVFLECVQDMDHENMFWYRQDPGLGLRLIYFSYDVKMKEKGDIPEGYSVSREKKERFSLILESASTNQTSMYLCASRAGVAPDTQYFGPGTRLTVL.

The chain links TRBV30 to TRBJ1-1; D call uncertain. The germline CDR1 and CDR2 sequences are GTSNPN and SVGIG (reference sequence). This CDR3 spans 12 amino acids. The V end lost 4 bases, the J end lost 0 bases, and 6 bases lay between the germline ends. The CDR3 reads CAWTALNTEAFF. The DNA of the CDR3 is TGTGCCTGGACCGCCTTGAACACTGAAGCTTTCTTT.

As to this clonotype: This may be a read error, as it is one base from a much larger clone. The chain joins TRBV11-2 to TRBJ2-3; the match to TRBD2 covers 8 bases. Germline trimming cut 5 bases from V and 0 bases from J; bases unmatched to any gene: 7. The germline V gene has CDR1 SGHAT and CDR2 FQNNGV. The CDR3 runs 16 residues. In DNA form, the CDR3 reads TGTGCCAGCAGCCCAAGACTAGCGATGAGCACAGATACGCAGTATTTT. Protein sequence: CASSPRLAMSTDTQYF.

This clonotype was recorded many times. The chain combines TRBV29-1 with TRBJ2-7; D gene uncertain. Trimming took off 4 bases at V and 1 base at J, with 5 bases between the two ends. The CDR3 sequence is 11 residues long. Germline V lookup: CDR1 SQVTM, CDR2 ANQGSEA. In DNA, the CDR3 is TGCAGCGTTGCCAAGTCCTACGAGCAGTACTTC. It specifies CSVAKSYEQYF.

This rearrangement joins TRBV28 to TRBJ2-5, with D perhaps matching TRBD2 (6 bases). Germline loops: CDR1 MDHEN, CDR2 SYDVKM. The CDR3 runs 14 residues. V was pared by 7 bases and J by 5 bases, with 17 bases between. CDR3 coding DNA: TGTGCCAGCAATGGAGGGCCGTCGGAGGAGACCCAGTACTTC. It encodes CASNGGPSEETQYF.

This clonotype has a count of ten or more. V usage is TRBV28 and J usage is TRBJ1-2; no reliable D call. Trimming left V 2 bases short and J 14 bases short, with 15 bases between. There are 12 residues in the CDR3. Germline CDR1 is MDHEN and CDR2 is SYDVKM. CDR3 protein: CASSLGRRVGTF. The CDR3 DNA sequence: TGTGCCAGCAGTTTAGGCAGGCGGGTCGGGACCTTC.

A few counts support this clonotype. The rearrangement joins TRBV29-1 to TRBJ1-1; weak D call: TRBD1 (6 bases). Germline CDR1 reads SQVTM; CDR2 reads ANQGSEA. Trimming stripped 4 bases from V and 2 bases from J, with 14 bases between. The CDR3 is made up of 14 amino acids. For the CDR3, the DNA is TGCAGCGTTGGGGGGGCGGGACCAAACACTGAAGCTTTCTTT. The encoded protein is CSVGGAGPNTEAFF.

This clonotype was seen many times. The chain carries TRBV9 and TRBJ2-5; possible D gene TRBD2, 6 bases. Germline V gives CDR1 SGDLS, CDR2 YYNGEE. CDR3 length: 14 amino acids. V was trimmed by 4 bases and J by 3 bases, leaving 13 bases between them. CDR3 in DNA: TGTGCCAGCAGCACCCGGGGGACGAAAGAGACCCAGTACTTC. It yields the protein CASSTRGTKETQYF. The whole variable domain, remainder taken from reference TRBV9 and TRBJ2-5, is DSGVTQTPKHLITATGQRVTLRCSPRSGDLSVYWYQQSLDQGLQFLIQYYNGEERAKGNILERFSAQQFPDLHSELNLSSLELGDSALYFCASSTRGTKETQYFGPGTRLLVL.